The next 10 T cell receptor beta chains were all read from a single sample in a study of vaccination effects on CD4 cells after COVID-19. With about ten days of culture completed, CD4+ T cells were isolated. It was two doses of either the BNT162b2 or mRNA-1273 vaccine that participants received. No antigen has been identified for these receptors. The repertoire was sequenced with immunoSEQ multiplex PCR; TCRdb's copy has only in-frame clones and lacks some. This repertoire shows fewer than 75,000 clones, around 84% found once; its top ten account for around 4%. The sequences come from CD4+ T cells from PBMCs cultured without peptide, collected after COVID-19 vaccination. The receptors here all came from a human donor who received a COVID-19 vaccine.

This chain connects TRBV28 to TRBJ2-6, with D perhaps being TRBD1 or TRBD2 (5 bases each). Trimming took off 6 bases at V and 0 bases at J, with 12 bases between the two ends. This CDR3 comprises 16 residues. CDR1 MDHEN and CDR2 SYDVKM come from the germline V gene. The CDR3 reads CASRGDPFSGANVLTF. DNA for the CDR3: TGTGCCAGCAGAGGGGACCCCTTCTCTGGGGCCAACGTCCTGACTTTC.

This chain connects TRBV28 to TRBJ1-5; TRBD1 might be the D (5 bases). The CDR3 extends over 14 amino acids. In germline, CDR1 is MDHEN, CDR2 SYDVKM. V was clipped by 5 bases and J by 7 bases, with 15 bases between them. The CDR3 DNA reads TGTGCCAGCAGTCCCGCAGGGTCTGAGCAGCCCCAGCATTTT. Its protein is CASSPAGSEQPQHF.

This clone was observed a handful of times. The V gene is TRBV6-5, the J gene TRBJ1-2; D unresolved. This CDR3 contains 15 residues. The germline gives CDR1 MNHEY, CDR2 SVGAGI. V was shortened by 7 bases and J by 3 bases, with 18 bases between the two germline ends. The CDR3 protein is CASTLGPNGDYGYTF. Here the CDR3 DNA reads TGTGCCAGCACCCTGGGTCCCAATGGGGACTATGGCTACACCTTC.

The J gene is TRBJ2-7, the V gene TRBV28, with 8 bases fitting TRBD1. Germline CDR1 is MDHEN and CDR2 is SYDVKM. The CDR3 covers 15 residues. Germline trimming cut 8 bases from V and 5 bases from J; bases unmatched to any gene: 14. This chain's CDR3 is CASHSDRGEGNEQYF. CDR3 bases: TGTGCCAGCCATTCAGACAGGGGAGAGGGGAACGAGCAGTACTTC. Full variable domain (remainder filled in from reference TRBV28 and TRBJ2-7): DVKVTQSSRYLVKRTGEKVFLECVQDMDHENMFWYRQDPGLGLRLIYFSYDVKMKEKGDIPEGYSVSREKKERFSLILESASTNQTSMYLCASHSDRGEGNEQYFGPGTRLTVT.

This sequence joins TRBV19 and TRBJ2-7; TRBD1 agrees at 8 bases. The germline V gene encodes CDR1 LNHDA and CDR2 SQIVND (reference sequence). The ends lost 2 bases at V and 6 bases at J; junction bases unmatched: 6. CDR3 length: 14 residues. Here the CDR3 reads CASSIPGGAFEQYF. The CDR3 nucleotides read TGTGCCAGTAGTATACCAGGGGGCGCCTTCGAGCAGTACTTC.

The chain is built from TRBV30 and TRBJ1-5; no firm D call. V dropped 1 base and J dropped 4 bases, with 8 bases sitting between them. The CDR3 consists of 13 residues. CDR1 GTSNPN and CDR2 SVGIG come from the germline V gene (reference sequence). CDR3 region: CAWSGGINQPQHF. The CDR3, as DNA: TGTGCCTGGAGTGGCGGGATAAATCAGCCCCAGCATTTT.

The CDR3 spells CASSLYPGAREKLFF. For the CDR3, the DNA is TGTGCCAGCAGCTTGTATCCGGGGGCGCGTGAAAAACTGTTTTTT. The chain carries TRBV5-5 and TRBJ1-4; possibly TRBD1 for D (6 bases). The germline V and J ends were trimmed by 1 base and 7 bases, with 14 bases remaining between them. The germline gives CDR1 SGHKS, CDR2 YYEKEE (reference sequence). The CDR3 loop spans 15 amino acids.

The V and J genes are TRBV2 and TRBJ1-5; TRBD1 matches at 8 bases. This CDR3 comprises 15 residues. J lost 2 bases, V lost 8 bases, and 8 bases had no gene match. Looked up from germline, CDR1 is SNHLY and CDR2 is FYNNEI. CDR3 bases: TGTGCCAGCCGACAGGACAGGGTTCGCAATCAGCCCCAGCATTTT. Translation gives CASRQDRVRNQPQHF.

This chain joins TRBV7-9 and TRBJ2-1, with a possible D match to TRBD1 (6 bases). V was trimmed by 6 bases and J by 4 bases, leaving 13 bases between them. Germline loops: CDR1 SEHNR, CDR2 FQNEAQ (reference sequence). The CDR3 spans 14 residues. CDR3 nucleotide sequence: TGTGCCAGCAGGGAAGGGGGACCTTACAATGAGCAGTTCTTC. It is translated as CASREGGPYNEQFF.

The chain links TRBV11-2 to TRBJ2-7; 14 bases align to TRBD2. V lost 3 bases to trimming and J lost 6 bases; unmatched junction nucleotides: 7. This CDR3 region has 16 residues. Germline loops: CDR1 SGHAT, CDR2 FQNNGV. The CDR3 spells CASSLDRLAGGREQYF. CDR3 nucleotides: TGTGCCAGCAGCTTGGACCGACTAGCGGGAGGGCGCGAGCAGTACTTC.